A selection of T cell receptor beta chains follows, all from one sample in a study of blood T cell repertoires in COVID-19. Data came from immunoSEQ multiplex PCR; TCRdb stores just in-frame clones and leaves some out. The data show over 200,000 clones, 84% seen once. Specimen: PBMCs or T cells enriched from blood (not recorded which). All receptors derive from a woman between 40 and 55 years old who had recovered from COVID-19. Both conserved end residues are part of each CDR3. The D gene is left open where the match is weak.

>TRBV7-9|TRBJ2-1|TRBD2
CASSFGLAGDGYEQFF
>TRBV2|TRBJ2-7|.
CASSDRTQSFSYEQYF
>TRBV18|TRBJ1-2|TRBD1
CASSPGQNSYGYTF
>TRBV10-3|TRBJ2-5|.
CAISEERQTQYF
>TRBV30|TRBJ1-4|.
CAWRPPLTATNEKLFF
>TRBV4-1|TRBJ2-5|TRBD1
CASSQVTGAETQYF
>TRBV11-3|TRBJ1-1|.
CASSHRRQVNTEAFF
>TRBV6-5|TRBJ1-3|.
CASSYSTASGNTIYF
>TRBV29-1|TRBJ1-3|.
CSVREGGGSTIYF
>TRBV27|TRBJ2-1|TRBD1
CASSYGWGQGGYEQFF
>TRBV29-1|TRBJ2-1|.
CSANVAVYNEQFF
>TRBV7-9|TRBJ2-7|TRBD2
CASSQGLGVYEQYF
>TRBV2|TRBJ2-1|.
CATSRQVLYNEQFF
>TRBV2|TRBJ1-1|.
CASSEESVNTEAFF
>TRBV7-8|TRBJ2-5|TRBD2
CASTLNLLAGSRETQYF
>TRBV6-1|TRBJ1-1|.
CASSEGGWNTEAFF
>TRBV2|TRBJ2-7|.
CASSEEGRLDEQYF
>TRBV7-9|TRBJ2-6|.
CASSRGQAYAGANVLTF
>TRBV11-2|TRBJ2-7|TRBD1
CASTDTRDSYEQYF
>TRBV14|TRBJ2-7|TRBD1
CASSQNSGTAYEQYF
>TRBV9|TRBJ2-5|TRBD1
CASSESGGQETQYF
>TRBV28|TRBJ1-5|.
CASSEGQFSNQPQHF
>TRBV18|TRBJ2-5|TRBD1
CASSKTGVETQYF
>TRBV19|TRBJ1-2|TRBD1
CASSQAQYRGVNYGYTF
>TRBV11-3|TRBJ2-1|TRBD2
CASTTRGVREGGNEQFF
>TRBV27|TRBJ1-1|.
CASSFLGGSTEAFF
>TRBV2|TRBJ1-3|.
CASVVGGGNTIYF
>TRBV7-2|TRBJ1-5|.
CASSTQSNQPQHF